These 31 T cell receptor beta chains share one sample of origin, sequenced in a study of blood T cells in healthy people across ages. A J-beta primer mix and a sample-barcoded 5' primer were used in a second PCR of about 7 to 12 cycles. TCRdb recomputed calls from the 5' RACE reads with MiXCR, one row per CDR3 protein. Here the sample spans around 1,000,000 distinct CDR3 sequences, 20% to 25% being singletons. These same records also appear under a second study, on T cells of mothers and their children.

Sequenced input: blood. The receptors were gathered from a girl aged 2-10 years in good health.

This chain connects TRBV5-1 to TRBJ2-3; D not certain. The CDR3 totals 16 residues. Germline lookup yields CDR1 SGHRS and CDR2 YFSETQ. Trimming removed 0 bases at V and 2 bases at J, with 13 bases between. CDR3 in amino acids: CASSLGSNRHTDTQYF. As DNA, the CDR3 is TGCGCCAGCAGCTTGGGGTCGAATCGCCACACAGATACGCAGTATTTT. The whole variable domain, remainder taken from reference TRBV5-1 and TRBJ2-3, is KAGVTQTPRYLIKTRGQQVTLSCSPISGHRSVSWYQQTPGQGLQFLFEYFSETQRNKGNFPGRFSGRQFSNSRSEMNVSTLELGDSALYLCASSLGSNRHTDTQYFGPGTRLTVL.

The sample holds a few counts of this clonotype. The rearrangement links TRBV4-2 to TRBJ2-5; 7 nucleotides agree with TRBD1. The ends lost 1 base at V and 2 bases at J; junction bases unmatched: 10. The CDR3 covers 17 residues. In germline, CDR1 is LGHNA, CDR2 YNFKEQ. CDR3 sequence (DNA): TGTGCCAGCAGCCAAGGTAGAACAAGGGACAGACAAGAGACCCAGTACTTC. Residues: CASSQGRTRDRQETQYF.

This clonotype was observed a handful of times. CDR3 in DNA: TGTGCCAGCAGTGTCGAAGCGGGGGAACAAGAGACCCAGTACTTC. Amino acid sequence: CASSVEAGEQETQYF. This chain links TRBV2 with TRBJ2-5; 8 nucleotides agree with TRBD2. CDR1 and CDR2 from the germline V gene are SNHLY and FYNNEI. V was clipped by 4 bases and J by 2 bases; unmatched bases: 6. There are 15 residues in the CDR3.

J is TRBJ1-2 and V is TRBV28, with unresolved D. CDR1 and CDR2 from the germline V gene are MDHEN and SYDVKM. V gave up 7 bases and J gave up 5 bases, with 17 bases separating them. The length of the CDR3 is 14 residues. CDR3 bases: TGTGCCAGCACAGGTTGGGAACTCGAATATGGCTACACCTTC. This codes for CASTGWELEYGYTF.

This clonotype was seen a handful of times. A much larger clonotype is one base distant, so this may be a read error. The chain carries TRBV20-1 and TRBJ1-4, with 10 bases identical to TRBD1. Losses at the gene ends were 2 bases for V and 3 bases for J; bases not matched to a gene: 18. Germline CDR1 reads DFQATT; CDR2 reads SNEGSKA (reference sequence). The CDR3 runs 20 residues. CDR3 nucleotides: TGCAGTGCTAGACAATGGTTTCGGGACAGGGGACCAGAATCTAATGAAAAACTGTTTTTT. Translated: CSARQWFRDRGPESNEKLFF.

Only a few counts were recorded for this clonotype. V gene TRBV6-2 or TRBV6-3 combines with J gene TRBJ2-5; D is unresolved. The CDR3 consists of 15 residues. Germline assignment: CDR1 MNHEY and CDR2 SVGEGT. Trimming stripped 3 bases from V and 3 bases from J, with 14 bases between. CDR3 nucleotide sequence: TGTGCCAGCAGTTATAGTCGTTTGGTGGAAGAGACCCAGTACTTC. Protein: CASSYSRLVEETQYF.

The CDR3 is CASHGPSSTDTQYF. The CDR3 DNA sequence: TGTGCCTCCCATGGACCTTCTAGCACAGATACGCAGTATTTT. The chain has TRBV10-3 and TRBJ2-3; D unclear. Trimming pared 11 bases from V and 0 bases from J, leaving 15 bases between. CDR3 length: 14 amino acids. Per the germline V gene, CDR1 is ENHRY and CDR2 is SYGVKD.

This clonotype is a singleton in its sample. CDR3 nucleotides: TGTGCCAGCAGTGTACAGGGGGTTGGTCAGCCCCAGCATTTT. Protein product: CASSVQGVGQPQHF. This chain joins TRBV2 and TRBJ1-5; TRBD1 matches at 8 bases. The CDR3 sequence is 14 residues long. Germline CDR1 reads SNHLY; CDR2 reads FYNNEI. V shed 4 bases and J 6 bases; nucleotides not matched to a gene: 5.

The chain recombines TRBV6-6 with TRBJ1-1; the D gene is possibly TRBD1 (5 bases). Germline CDR1 and CDR2: MNHNY and SVGAGI (reference sequence). Trimming took off 7 bases at V and 9 bases at J, with 18 bases between the two ends. The CDR3 is 13 residues long. The CDR3 loop is CASTKTDPYKAFF. The CDR3 nucleotides read TGTGCCAGCACTAAGACAGATCCATACAAAGCTTTCTTT.

The CDR3 spells CSVEPRRGDTQYF. CDR3 sequence (DNA): TGCAGCGTTGAACCCAGACGAGGAGATACGCAGTATTTT. The gene calls are TRBV29-1 and TRBJ2-3, with D uncertain. Looked up from germline, CDR1 is SQVTM and CDR2 is ANQGSEA. CDR3 length: 13 residues. With 2 bases removed from V and 5 bases from J, the gap between germline ends came to 11 bases.

The chain has TRBV21-1 and TRBJ2-1. TRBV21-1 represents a pseudogene. The CDR3 covers 13 residues. The CDR3 bases are TGTGCCAGCAAGGAAAACAGTTCCAATGAGCAGTTCTTC. Amino acid sequence: CASKENSSNEQFF.

In its sample, this clonotype was seen once. The chain has TRBV20-1 and TRBJ2-7, with TRBD2 matching over 7 bases. The germline gives CDR1 DFQATT, CDR2 SNEGSKA (reference sequence). V shed 2 bases, J shed 7 bases, and the junction held 8 bases outside the gene matches. This CDR3 region has 13 residues. CDR3: CSARPGGLKEQYF. As DNA, the CDR3 is TGCAGTGCTAGACCCGGGGGGTTGAAAGAGCAGTACTTC.

This clonotype showed up just a few times. The rearrangement uses TRBV7-8 and TRBJ2-7; 7 positions agree with TRBD1. The length of the CDR3 is 15 residues. Trimming cost V 2 bases and J 2 bases; bases outside gene matches: 6. The V gene's germline CDR1 is SGHVS and CDR2 FQNEAQ. This CDR3 reads CASSLIRDRAYEQYF. CDR3 in DNA: TGTGCCAGCAGCTTAATCCGGGACAGAGCCTACGAGCAGTACTTC.

The CDR3 DNA follows: TGTGCCAGCAGTGAACCTGAGGGATCGGCCCTCCACTTT. Translating gives CASSEPEGSALHF. The rearrangement uses TRBV2 and TRBJ1-6; D is unresolved. V lost 2 bases and J 14 bases, leaving 13 bases between the germline ends. Germline CDR1 is SNHLY and CDR2 is FYNNEI. The length of the CDR3 is 13 residues. Complete variable domain (other parts from reference TRBV2 and TRBJ1-6): EPEVTQTPSHQVTQMGQEVILRCVPISNHLYFYWYRQILGQKVEFLVSFYNNEISEKSEIFDDQFSVERPDGSNFTLKIRSTKLEDSAMYFCASSEPEGSALHFGNGTRLTVT.

The V call is TRBV24-1, the J call TRBJ2-5; 7 bases fit TRBD1. Germline V gene lookup returns CDR1 KGHDR and CDR2 SFDVKD. This CDR3 spans 13 amino acids. The trim removed 7 bases at V and 4 bases at J, leaving 5 bases unmatched. CDR3 sequence (DNA): TGTGCCACCAGACAAACAGGGGCAGAGACCCAGTACTTC. Encoded protein: CATRQTGAETQYF.

This chain connects TRBV11-2 to TRBJ2-7, with 7 bases matching TRBD2. The V segment lost 2 bases and the J segment 4 bases; nucleotides outside the gene matches: 5. Germline assignment: CDR1 SGHAT and CDR2 FQNNGV. The CDR3 runs to 14 residues. The CDR3 reads CASSLFAGEYEQYF. Here the CDR3 DNA reads TGTGCCAGCAGCTTATTCGCGGGAGAATACGAGCAGTACTTC.

This clonotype was seen a handful of times. The chain uses TRBV7-9 and TRBJ1-2; TRBD1 matches at 7 bases. Germline V gives CDR1 SEHNR, CDR2 FQNEAQ (reference sequence). This CDR3 spans 14 amino acids. Trimming took 4 bases from V and 4 from J; bases not matched to a gene: 6. Here the CDR3 reads CASSSTGLGYGYTF. Written as DNA, the CDR3 is TGTGCCAGCAGCTCGACAGGGCTTGGCTATGGCTACACCTTC.

This clonotype was seen a few times. The chain has TRBV28 and TRBJ1-1; D remains unclear. The germline gives CDR1 MDHEN, CDR2 SYDVKM. This CDR3 region has 13 residues. V was cut by 6 bases and J by 3 bases, with 11 bases left in between. The CDR3 region is CASSPSEYTEAFF. The CDR3 coding sequence is TGTGCCAGCAGCCCCAGCGAGTACACTGAAGCTTTCTTT.

This rearrangement joins TRBV12-3 or TRBV12-4 to TRBJ1-2, with TRBD1 as a possible D gene (6 bases). V was shortened by 1 base and J by 2 bases, with 11 bases between the two germline ends. CDR3 length: 15 amino acids. CDR3 in DNA: TGTGCCAGCAGTTTAGGGACTACAGGGAACTATGGCTACACCTTC. It translates to CASSLGTTGNYGYTF.

This clonotype was observed a handful of times. An end of the junction differs from the germline gene, which may be a read error. The chain carries TRBV7-8 and TRBJ1-2; D is possibly TRBD1 (5 bases). From germline, CDR1 is SGHVS and CDR2 FQNEAQ. The CDR3 has 14 residues. The DNA for the CDR3 is TGTACCAGCAGCTTAGTCAGGGAACCCCCTGGCTACACCTTC. It is translated as CTSSLVREPPGYTF.

The chain links TRBV4-3 to TRBJ2-7; weak D call: TRBD2 (5 bases). In germline, CDR1 is LGHNA, CDR2 YSLEER. The CDR3 runs to 15 residues. Trimming removed 0 bases from V and 7 bases from J, with 16 bases in between. The CDR3 coding sequence is TGCGCCAGCAGCCAAGATAGAGGCAGAGGAGGTGAGCAGTACTTC. It encodes CASSQDRGRGGEQYF.

This clonotype came up a few times. V usage is TRBV7-6 and J usage is TRBJ2-6; possibly TRBD1 for D (5 bases). The germline gives CDR1 SGHVS, CDR2 FNYEAQ. Trimming cost V 1 base and J 2 bases, with 12 bases left between them. This CDR3 contains 17 residues. CDR3 nucleotides: TGTGCCAGCAGCTTAGGTATTCTGACAGCTGGGGCCAACGTCCTGACTTTC. Encoded protein: CASSLGILTAGANVLTF.

Note on this clonotype: One junction end disagrees with the germline gene, perhaps due to a read error. J is TRBJ1-1 and V is TRBV12-3 or TRBV12-4; D might be TRBD1 (6 bases). CDR3 length: 13 residues. This CDR3 is CAGSQDSPNEASF. CDR3 DNA sequence: TGTGCCGGCAGCCAGGACAGCCCAAATGAAGCTTCCTTT.

The chain has TRBV12-3 or TRBV12-4 and TRBJ2-3; 8 bases match TRBD2. The CDR3 has 15 residues. J was trimmed by 2 bases and V by 6 bases; bases with no gene match: 7. CDR3 nucleotides: TGTGCCAGCAGCATTACTAGCGGACTCACAGATACGCAGTATTTT. Its translation is CASSITSGLTDTQYF.

This chain links TRBV7-9 with TRBJ1-1; D not certain. The CDR3 spans 12 residues. Germline V lookup: CDR1 SEHNR, CDR2 FQNEAQ (reference sequence). Trimming stripped 2 bases from V and 8 bases from J, with 9 bases between. The CDR3 sequence is CASSLSHSEAFF. In DNA form, the CDR3 reads TGTGCCAGCAGCTTAAGTCACAGCGAAGCTTTCTTT.

This clonotype turned up a few times. V usage is TRBV29-1 and J usage is TRBJ2-3; 8 bases match TRBD2. The length of the CDR3 is 15 residues. Germline loops: CDR1 SQVTM, CDR2 ANQGSEA. Losses at the gene ends were 7 bases for V and 2 bases for J; bases not matched to a gene: 11. Written as DNA, the CDR3 is TGCAGCGCGCGAGCCCGGGGGGGCATCACAGATACGCAGTATTTT. Its protein is CSARARGGITDTQYF.

CDR3 protein: CASSQDLVINNEQFF. The CDR3 bases are TGCGCCAGCAGCCAAGATTTGGTCATCAACAATGAGCAGTTCTTC. V and J are TRBV4-3 and TRBJ2-1, with D unresolved. The length of the CDR3 is 15 residues. V was trimmed by 0 bases and J by 5 bases, leaving 11 bases between them. From germline, CDR1 is LGHNA and CDR2 YSLEER.

The sample holds a few counts of this clonotype. The gene calls are TRBV3-1 and TRBJ1-2; D unclear. CDR3 length: 15 amino acids. The V gene lost 0 bases and the J gene lost 6 bases, with 14 bases spanning the gap. Germline V gene lookup returns CDR1 LGHDT and CDR2 YNNKEL (reference sequence). CDR3 sequence: CASSQDERAPDGYTF. CDR3 bases: TGTGCCAGCAGCCAAGATGAGCGGGCCCCGGATGGCTACACCTTC.

This sequence joins TRBV7-2 and TRBJ2-3; 8 bases line up with TRBD2. Per the germline V gene, CDR1 is SGHTA and CDR2 is FQGNSA. Germline trimming cut 2 bases from V and 1 base from J; bases unmatched to any gene: 14. CDR3 length: 19 residues. CDR3 sequence (DNA): TGTGCCAGCAGCTTAAGGGTCCTTAGGGCGGGGGGCCGCACAGATACGCAGTATTTT. It yields the protein CASSLRVLRAGGRTDTQYF.

The chain combines TRBV20-1 with TRBJ1-1; a possible D gene is TRBD1 (5 bases). This CDR3 is built from 14 residues. The germline V gene encodes CDR1 DFQATT and CDR2 SNEGSKA (reference sequence). Deletions cut 3 bases from V and 1 base from J, with 12 bases between. CDR3 loop: CSASPGAGNTEAFF. The CDR3 DNA sequence: TGCAGTGCTAGCCCTGGGGCGGGGAACACTGAAGCTTTCTTT.

The chain uses TRBV12-3 or TRBV12-4 and TRBJ2-1, with D perhaps TRBD1 (6 bases). The V end was cut by 5 bases, the J end by 4 bases, with 12 bases between. The CDR3 covers 14 residues. The CDR3 protein is CASSLIQGYNEQFF. CDR3 nucleotides: TGTGCCAGCAGTCTCATACAGGGTTACAATGAGCAGTTCTTC.